This T cell receptor beta chain was sequenced in a study of T-cell memory formation after mild COVID-19. Overall study findings and caveats: Chiefly within CM and EM were the contracting CD4+ clones; CD8+ ones were within EMRA. Nothing confirmed that second-wave clones peaking on day 37 were specific for SARS-CoV-2.

TCRdb passed the 5' RACE reads through MiXCR, listing each CDR3 protein once. Among 200,000 to 250,000 distinct CDR3 sequences, 15% were seen once, and the ten largest hold 2.1%. This clonotype has only a few counts. Its antigen is undetermined. The CDR3 spans 14 residues. CDR1 and CDR2 (germline): SGHAT, FQNNGV. V lost 4 bases to trimming and J lost 4 bases, with 11 bases between them. This rearrangement joins TRBV11-2 to TRBJ2-1; D is perhaps TRBD2 (6 bases). The TCR sequence derives from an adult woman who had mild COVID-19 (a few samples of this study predate the infection). Cell type and time point are not known. The sample consisted of PBMCs or a T cell subset sorted from them (not recorded which). The CDR3 region is CASSSPGRYNEQFF. In DNA form, the CDR3 reads TGTGCCAGCAGCTCGCCGGGGAGGTACAATGAGCAGTTCTTC. Variable domain in full (rest from reference TRBV11-2 and TRBJ2-1): EAGVAQSPRYKIIEKRQSVAFWCNPISGHATLYWYQQILGQGPKLLIQFQNNGVVDDSQLPKDRFSAERLKGVDSTLKIQPAKLEDSAVYLCASSSPGRYNEQFFGPGTRLTVL.